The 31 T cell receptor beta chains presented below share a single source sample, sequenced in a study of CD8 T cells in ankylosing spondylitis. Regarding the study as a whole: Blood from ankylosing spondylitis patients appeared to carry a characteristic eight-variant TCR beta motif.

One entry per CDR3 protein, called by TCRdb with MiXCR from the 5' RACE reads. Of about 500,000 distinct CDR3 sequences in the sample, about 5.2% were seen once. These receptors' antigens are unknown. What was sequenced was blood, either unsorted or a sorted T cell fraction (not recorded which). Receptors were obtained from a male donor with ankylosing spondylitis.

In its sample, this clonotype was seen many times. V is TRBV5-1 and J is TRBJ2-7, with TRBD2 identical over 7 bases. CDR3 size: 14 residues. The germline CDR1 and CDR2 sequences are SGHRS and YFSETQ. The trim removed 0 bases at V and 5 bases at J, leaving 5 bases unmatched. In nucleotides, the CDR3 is TGCGCCAGCAGCTTGGAGGGAGGGTACAACGAGCAGTACTTC. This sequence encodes CASSLEGGYNEQYF.

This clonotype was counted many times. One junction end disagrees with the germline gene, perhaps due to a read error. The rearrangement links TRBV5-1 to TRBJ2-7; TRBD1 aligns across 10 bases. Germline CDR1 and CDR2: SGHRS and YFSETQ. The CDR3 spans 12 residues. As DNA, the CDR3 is TGCGCCAGCAGCTTCGGACAGGGGGAACTTGTCTTC. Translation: CASSFGQGELVF.

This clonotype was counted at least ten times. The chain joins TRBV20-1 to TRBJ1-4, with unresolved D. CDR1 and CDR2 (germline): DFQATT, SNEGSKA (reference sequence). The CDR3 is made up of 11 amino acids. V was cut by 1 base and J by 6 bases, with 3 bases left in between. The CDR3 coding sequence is TGCAGTGCTAGAGCGTATGAAAAACTGTTTTTT. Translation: CSARAYEKLFF.

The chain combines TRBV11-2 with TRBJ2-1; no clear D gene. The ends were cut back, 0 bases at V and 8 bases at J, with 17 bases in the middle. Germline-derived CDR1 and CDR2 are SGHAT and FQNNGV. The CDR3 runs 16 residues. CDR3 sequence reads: CASSLDQASLGHEQFF. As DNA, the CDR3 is TGTGCCAGCAGCTTAGATCAGGCTTCCCTTGGGCATGAGCAGTTCTTC.

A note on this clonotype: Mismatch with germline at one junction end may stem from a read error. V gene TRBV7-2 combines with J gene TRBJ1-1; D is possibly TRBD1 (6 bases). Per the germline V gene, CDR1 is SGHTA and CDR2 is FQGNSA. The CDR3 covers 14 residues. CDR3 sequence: CASSPDRMNTEALF. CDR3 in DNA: TGTGCCAGCAGCCCGGACAGAATGAACACTGAAGCTCTCTTT.

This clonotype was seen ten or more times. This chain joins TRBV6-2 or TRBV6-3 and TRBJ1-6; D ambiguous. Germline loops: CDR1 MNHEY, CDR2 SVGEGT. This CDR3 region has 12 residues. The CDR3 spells CASAARNSPLHF. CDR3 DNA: TGTGCGTCCGCAGCAAGGAATTCACCCCTCCACTTT.

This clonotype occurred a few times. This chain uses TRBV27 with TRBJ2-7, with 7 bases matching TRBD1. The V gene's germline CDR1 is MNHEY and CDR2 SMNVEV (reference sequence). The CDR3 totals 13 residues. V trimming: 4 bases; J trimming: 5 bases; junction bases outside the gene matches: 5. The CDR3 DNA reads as TGTGCCAGCAGTTGGGGGACAGTCAACGAGCAGTACTTC. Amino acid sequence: CASSWGTVNEQYF.

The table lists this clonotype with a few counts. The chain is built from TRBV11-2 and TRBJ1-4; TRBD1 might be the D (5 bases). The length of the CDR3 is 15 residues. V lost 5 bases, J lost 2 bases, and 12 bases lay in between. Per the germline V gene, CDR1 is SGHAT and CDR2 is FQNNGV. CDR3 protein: CASSARETTNEKLFF. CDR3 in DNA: TGTGCCAGCAGCGCCAGGGAAACCACTAATGAAAAACTGTTTTTT.

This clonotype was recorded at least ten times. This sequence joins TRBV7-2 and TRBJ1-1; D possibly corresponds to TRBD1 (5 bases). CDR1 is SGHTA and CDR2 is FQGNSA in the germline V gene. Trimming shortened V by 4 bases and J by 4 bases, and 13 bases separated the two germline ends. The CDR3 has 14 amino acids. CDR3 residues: CASSSQRGLTEAFF. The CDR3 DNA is TGTGCCAGCAGCTCCCAGCGGGGACTCACTGAAGCTTTCTTT.

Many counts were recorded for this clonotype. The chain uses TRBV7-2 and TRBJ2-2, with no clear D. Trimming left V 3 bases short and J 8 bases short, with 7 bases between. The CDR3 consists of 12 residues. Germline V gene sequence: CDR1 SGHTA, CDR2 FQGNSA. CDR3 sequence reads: CASSFNGGELFF. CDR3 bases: TGTGCCAGCAGCTTTAACGGGGGGGAGCTGTTTTTT.

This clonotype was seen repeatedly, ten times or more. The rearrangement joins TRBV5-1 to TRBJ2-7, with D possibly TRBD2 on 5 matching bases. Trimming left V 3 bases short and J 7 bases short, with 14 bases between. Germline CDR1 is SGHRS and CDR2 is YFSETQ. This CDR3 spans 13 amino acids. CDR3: CASSSEVTGEQYF. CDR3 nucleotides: TGCGCCAGCAGCTCGGAAGTGACGGGGGAGCAGTACTTC.

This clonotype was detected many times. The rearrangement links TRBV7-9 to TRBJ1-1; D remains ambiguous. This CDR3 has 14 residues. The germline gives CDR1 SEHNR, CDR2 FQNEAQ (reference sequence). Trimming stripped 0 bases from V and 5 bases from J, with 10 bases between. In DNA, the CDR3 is TGTGCCAGCAGCTTAGCCAAGATTTTGACTGAAGCTTTCTTT. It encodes CASSLAKILTEAFF.

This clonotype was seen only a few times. CDR3 in amino acids: CASSLDRGSSYEQYF. Written as DNA, the CDR3 is TGTGCCAGCAGTTTAGACAGGGGGAGCTCCTACGAGCAGTACTTC. The chain has TRBV27 and TRBJ2-7; TRBD1 matches at 9 bases. The junction had 2 bases not matched to a gene; V was cut back by 2 bases and J by 0 bases. The V gene's germline CDR1 is MNHEY and CDR2 SMNVEV (reference sequence). The CDR3 consists of 15 residues.

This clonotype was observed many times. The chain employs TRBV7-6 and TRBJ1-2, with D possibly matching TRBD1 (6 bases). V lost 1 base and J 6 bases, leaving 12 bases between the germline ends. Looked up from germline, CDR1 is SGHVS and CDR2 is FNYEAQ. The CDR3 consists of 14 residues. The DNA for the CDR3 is TGTGCCAGCAGCTTAGGGACACACAGGGATGGCTACACCTTC. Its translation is CASSLGTHRDGYTF. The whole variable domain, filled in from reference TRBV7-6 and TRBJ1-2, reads GAGVSQSPRYKVTKRGQDVALRCDPISGHVSLYWYRQALGQGPEFLTYFNYEAQQDKSGLPNDRFSAERPEGSISTLTIQRTEQRDSAMYRCASSLGTHRDGYTFGSGTRLTVV.

CDR3 protein: CASSPPGRGGSIQPQHF. For the CDR3, the DNA is TGTGCCAGCTCACCACCGGGCAGGGGAGGATCAATTCAGCCCCAGCATTTT. This sequence joins TRBV18 and TRBJ1-5, with D possibly TRBD1 on 6 matching bases. The germline V and J ends were trimmed by 0 bases and 6 bases, with 18 bases remaining between them. The CDR3 length is 17 residues. Looked up from germline, CDR1 is KGHSH and CDR2 is LQKENI.

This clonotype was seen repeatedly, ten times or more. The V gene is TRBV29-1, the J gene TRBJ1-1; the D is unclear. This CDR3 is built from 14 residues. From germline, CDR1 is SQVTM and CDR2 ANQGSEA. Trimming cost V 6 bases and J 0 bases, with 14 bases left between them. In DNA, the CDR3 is TGCAGCGTCTCCGTCCGCGCCCTGAACACTGAAGCTTTCTTT. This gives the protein CSVSVRALNTEAFF. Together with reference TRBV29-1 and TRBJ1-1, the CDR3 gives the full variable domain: SAVISQKPSRDICQRGTSLTIQCQVDSQVTMMFWYRQQPGQSLTLIATANQGSEATYESGFVIDKFPISRPNLTFSTLTVSNMSPEDSSIYLCSVSVRALNTEAFFGQGTRLTVV.

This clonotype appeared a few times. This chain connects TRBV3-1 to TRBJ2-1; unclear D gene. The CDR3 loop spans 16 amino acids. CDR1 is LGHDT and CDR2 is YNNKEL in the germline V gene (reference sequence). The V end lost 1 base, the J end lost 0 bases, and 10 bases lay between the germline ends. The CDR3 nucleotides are TGTGCCAGCAGCCAAGGGTTGGTGAGCTCCTACAATGAGCAGTTCTTC. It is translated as CASSQGLVSSYNEQFF.

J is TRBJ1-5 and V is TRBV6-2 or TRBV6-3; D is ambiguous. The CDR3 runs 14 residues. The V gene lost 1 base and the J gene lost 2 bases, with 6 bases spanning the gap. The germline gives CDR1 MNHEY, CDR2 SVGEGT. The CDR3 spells CASSYYRGNQPQHF. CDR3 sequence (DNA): TGTGCCAGCAGTTACTACCGCGGCAATCAGCCCCAGCATTTT.

The CDR3: CASSLMDPTEAFF. The CDR3 DNA reads as TGTGCCAGCAGCTTAATGGACCCGACTGAAGCTTTCTTT. The rearrangement uses TRBV7-2 and TRBJ1-1, with D unresolved. Germline CDR1 is SGHTA and CDR2 is FQGNSA. Trimming shortened V by 2 bases and J by 5 bases, and 9 bases separated the two germline ends. The CDR3 contains 13 residues.

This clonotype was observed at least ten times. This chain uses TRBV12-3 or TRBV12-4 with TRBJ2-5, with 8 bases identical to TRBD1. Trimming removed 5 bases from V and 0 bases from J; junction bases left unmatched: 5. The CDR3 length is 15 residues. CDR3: CASSRTGMYQETQYF. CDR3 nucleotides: TGTGCCAGCAGTCGGACAGGGATGTACCAAGAGACCCAGTACTTC.

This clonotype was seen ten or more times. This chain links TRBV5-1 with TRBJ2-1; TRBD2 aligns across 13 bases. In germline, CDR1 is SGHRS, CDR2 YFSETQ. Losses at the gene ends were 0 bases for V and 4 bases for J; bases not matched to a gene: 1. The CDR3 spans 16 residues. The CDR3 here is CASSLATSGGYNEQFF. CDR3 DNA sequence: TGCGCCAGCAGCTTGGCGACTAGCGGGGGGTACAATGAGCAGTTCTTC.

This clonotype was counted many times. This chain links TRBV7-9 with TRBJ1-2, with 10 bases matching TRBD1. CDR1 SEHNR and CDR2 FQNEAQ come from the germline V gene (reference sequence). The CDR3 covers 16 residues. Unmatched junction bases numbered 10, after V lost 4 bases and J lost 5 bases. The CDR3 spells CASSSRTGGVGYGYTF. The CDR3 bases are TGTGCCAGCAGCTCCCGGACAGGGGGTGTTGGATATGGCTACACCTTC.

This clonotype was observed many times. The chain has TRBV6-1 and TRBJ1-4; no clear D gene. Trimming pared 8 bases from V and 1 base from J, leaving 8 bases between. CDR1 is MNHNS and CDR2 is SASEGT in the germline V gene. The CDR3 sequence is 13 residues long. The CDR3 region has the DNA TGTGCCAGCGGACTAGAAACTAATGAAAAACTGTTTTTT. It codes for CASGLETNEKLFF.

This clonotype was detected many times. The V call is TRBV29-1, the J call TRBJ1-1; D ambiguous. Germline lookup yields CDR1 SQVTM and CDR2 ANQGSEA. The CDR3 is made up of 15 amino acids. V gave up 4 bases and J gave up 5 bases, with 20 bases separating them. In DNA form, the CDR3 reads TGCAGCGTTGGCATGGTCGGGGTCGGTGGGACTGAAGCTTTCTTT. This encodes CSVGMVGVGGTEAFF.

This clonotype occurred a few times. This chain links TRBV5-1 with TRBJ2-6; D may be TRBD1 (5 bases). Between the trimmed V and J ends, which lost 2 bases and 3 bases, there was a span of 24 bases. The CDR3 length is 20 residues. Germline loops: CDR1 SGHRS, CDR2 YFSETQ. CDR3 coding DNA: TGCGCCAGCAGCTTCGCCTTAGGGTTAACAGGTGTCCGTGGGGCCAACGTCCTGACTTTC. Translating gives CASSFALGLTGVRGANVLTF. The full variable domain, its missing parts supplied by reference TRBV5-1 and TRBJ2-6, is KAGVTQTPRYLIKTRGQQVTLSCSPISGHRSVSWYQQTPGQGLQFLFEYFSETQRNKGNFPGRFSGRQFSNSRSEMNVSTLELGDSALYLCASSFALGLTGVRGANVLTFGAGSRLTVL.

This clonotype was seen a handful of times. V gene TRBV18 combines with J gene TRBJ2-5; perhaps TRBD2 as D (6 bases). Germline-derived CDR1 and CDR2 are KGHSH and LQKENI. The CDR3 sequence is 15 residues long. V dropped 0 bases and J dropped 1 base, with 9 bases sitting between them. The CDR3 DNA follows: TGTGCCAGCTCACCACCGAGCGGGCGCCAAGAGACCCAGTACTTC. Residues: CASSPPSGRQETQYF.

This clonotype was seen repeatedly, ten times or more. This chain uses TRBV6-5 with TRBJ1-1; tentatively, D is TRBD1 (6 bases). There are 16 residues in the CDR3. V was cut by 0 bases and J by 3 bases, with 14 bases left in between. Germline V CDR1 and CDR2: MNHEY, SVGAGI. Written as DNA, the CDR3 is TGTGCCAGCAGTTACTCGCGGAGGGGGGGATACACTGAAGCTTTCTTT. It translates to CASSYSRRGGYTEAFF.

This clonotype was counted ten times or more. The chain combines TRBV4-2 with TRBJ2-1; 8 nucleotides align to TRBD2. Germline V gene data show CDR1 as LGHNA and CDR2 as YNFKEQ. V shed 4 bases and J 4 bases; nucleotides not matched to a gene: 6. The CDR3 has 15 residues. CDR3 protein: CASSPPGLGYNEQFF. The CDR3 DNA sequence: TGTGCCAGCAGCCCCCCGGGACTAGGATACAATGAGCAGTTCTTC.

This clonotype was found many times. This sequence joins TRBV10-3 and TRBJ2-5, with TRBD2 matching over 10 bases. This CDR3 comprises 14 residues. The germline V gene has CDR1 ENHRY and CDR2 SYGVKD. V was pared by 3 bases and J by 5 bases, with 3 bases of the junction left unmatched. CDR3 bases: TGTGCCATCAGTGATACTAGCGGGGAGGAGACCCAGTACTTC. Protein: CAISDTSGEETQYF.

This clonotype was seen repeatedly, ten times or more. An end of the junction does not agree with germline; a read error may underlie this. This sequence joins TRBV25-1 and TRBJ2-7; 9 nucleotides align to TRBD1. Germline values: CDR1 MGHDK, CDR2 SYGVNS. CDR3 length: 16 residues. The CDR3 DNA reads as TGTGCCAGCAGTGTCAATCCGACAGGGGGTTCCTCCGAGCAGTACTTC. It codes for CASSVNPTGGSSEQYF.

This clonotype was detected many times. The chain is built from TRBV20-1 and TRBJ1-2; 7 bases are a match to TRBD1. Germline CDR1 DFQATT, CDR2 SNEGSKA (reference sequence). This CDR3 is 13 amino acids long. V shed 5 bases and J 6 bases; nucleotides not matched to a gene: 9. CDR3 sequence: CSAGDSYIDGYTF. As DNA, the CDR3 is TGCAGTGCTGGGGACAGTTATATCGATGGCTACACCTTC.